What follows are 20 T cell receptor beta chains derived from one specimen sequenced in a study of T-cell reconstitution after alpha-beta-depleted transplantation in children. TCRbeta library construction was performed incorporating unique molecular identifiers. TCRdb reanalysed the PCR reads using MiXCR and keeps one entry per CDR3 protein. The table lists fewer than 35,000 distinct CDR3 sequences, 15% to 20% of them singletons. Specimen: PBMCs, mostly from graft donor cells, collected 60 days after TCRalphabeta/CD19-depleted stem cell transplant. The receptor source for this set is a male patient between 2 and 10 years old who had a stem cell transplant for acute lymphoblastic leukemia, so the T cells may come from the graft donor.

This clonotype was counted many times. This chain connects TRBV5-5 to TRBJ2-1; D is possibly TRBD1 (5 bases). The germline gives CDR1 SGHKS, CDR2 YYEKEE (reference sequence). The CDR3 has 17 amino acids. Trimming stripped 0 bases from V and 8 bases from J, with 21 bases between. Written as DNA, the CDR3 is TGTGCCAGCAGCTTGGTAGGATTTCAGGGATCGTACGATGAGCAGTTCTTC. The encoded protein is CASSLVGFQGSYDEQFF.

The rearrangement links TRBV4-1 to TRBJ2-3; D remains unclear. CDR1 MGHRA and CDR2 YSYEKL come from the germline V gene. The CDR3 is 11 amino acids. The V gene lost 3 bases and the J gene lost 5 bases, with 3 bases spanning the gap. CDR3: CASSQEDTQYF. As DNA, the CDR3 is TGCGCCAGCAGCCAGGAAGATACGCAGTATTTT.

This clonotype was found many times. This sequence joins TRBV6-5 and TRBJ1-2; possible D gene TRBD1, 5 bases. V dropped 6 bases and J dropped 1 base, with 15 bases sitting between them. The CDR3 is made up of 15 amino acids. Per germline, CDR1 MNHEY and CDR2 SVGAGI. For the CDR3, the DNA is TGTGCCAGCAGCCACGGGGGTAGAATTAACTATGGCTACACCTTC. Its protein is CASSHGGRINYGYTF.

The chain is built from TRBV6-2 or TRBV6-3 and TRBJ1-5; 8 positions match TRBD1. Germline assignment: CDR1 MNHEY and CDR2 SVGEGT. With 2 bases clipped from V and 1 base from J, the junction kept 7 bases outside the gene matches. This CDR3 has 17 amino acids. The CDR3 here is CASSYREDRASNQPQHF. CDR3 DNA: TGTGCCAGCAGTTACCGTGAGGACAGGGCGAGCAATCAGCCCCAGCATTTT.

The chain combines TRBV7-3 with TRBJ2-5; TRBD1 matches 8 bases. The V gene's germline CDR1 is SGHTA and CDR2 FQGTGA. V lost 7 bases, J lost 7 bases, and 17 bases stayed unmatched. The CDR3 consists of 16 residues. The CDR3 loop reads CASTVPTGAGLRTQYF. The CDR3 DNA reads as TGTGCCAGCACCGTACCGACAGGGGCTGGTCTTCGGACCCAGTACTTC. The variable domain in full, completed from reference TRBV7-3 and TRBJ2-5, reads GAGVSQTPSNKVTEKGKYVELRCDPISGHTALYWYRQSLGQGPEFLIYFQGTGAADDSGLPNDRFFAVRPEGSVSTLKIQRTERGDSAVYLCASTVPTGAGLRTQYFGPGTRLLVL.

The CDR3 nucleotides are TGTGCCAGCAGTGAAATAGGGGTAGACCAGCCCCAGCATTTT. Encoded protein: CASSEIGVDQPQHF. This chain links TRBV6-1 with TRBJ1-5; a weak D match, TRBD1 (5 bases). Germline V lookup: CDR1 MNHNS, CDR2 SASEGT. CDR3 size: 14 residues. V lost 2 bases and J lost 7, with 12 bases in between.

The gene calls are TRBV5-1 and TRBJ2-1, with 10 bases identical to TRBD2. CDR1 and CDR2 from the germline V gene are SGHRS and YFSETQ. V trimming: 0 bases; J trimming: 2 bases; junction bases outside the gene matches: 2. CDR3 length: 16 amino acids. Here the CDR3 DNA reads TGCGCCAGCAGCTTGGCCGGACTAGCGGCCTACAATGAGCAGTTCTTC. It encodes CASSLAGLAAYNEQFF.

The chain couples TRBV29-1 to TRBJ1-1; 9 nucleotides match TRBD1. CDR1 is SQVTM, CDR2 ANQGSEA, per germline. This CDR3 has 14 amino acids. Unmatched junction bases numbered 9, after V lost 5 bases and J lost 5 bases. CDR3 region: CSVSLQGARTEAFF. The CDR3 bases are TGCAGCGTTTCCCTACAGGGGGCGCGGACTGAAGCTTTCTTT. Using reference TRBV29-1 and TRBJ1-1 for the parts outside the CDR3, the full variable domain is SAVISQKPSRDICQRGTSLTIQCQVDSQVTMMFWYRQQPGQSLTLIATANQGSEATYESGFVIDKFPISRPNLTFSTLTVSNMSPEDSSIYLCSVSLQGARTEAFFGQGTRLTVV.

This clonotype was detected many times. This chain joins TRBV3-1 and TRBJ2-3; D gene ambiguous. Germline assignment: CDR1 LGHDT and CDR2 YNNKEL (reference sequence). The CDR3 is made up of 15 amino acids. Trimming left V 0 bases short and J 5 bases short, with 12 bases between. The CDR3 region is CASSQEHGNVDTQYF. In DNA, the CDR3 is TGTGCCAGCAGCCAAGAACACGGTAACGTAGATACGCAGTATTTT.

This rearrangement joins TRBV6-2 or TRBV6-3 to TRBJ1-1; 7 nucleotides agree with TRBD1. Germline CDR1 and CDR2: MNHEY and SVGEGT. J was trimmed by 1 base and V by 6 bases; bases with no gene match: 8. This CDR3 region has 15 residues. The CDR3 bases are TGTGCCAGCAGAACCCGACAGGGAGGGAACACTGAAGCTTTCTTT. This sequence encodes CASRTRQGGNTEAFF.

This clonotype was seen ten or more times. V gene TRBV7-9 combines with J gene TRBJ1-2; 7 bases are shared with TRBD1. V was pared by 1 base and J by 11 bases, with 7 bases of the junction left unmatched. Germline CDR1 is SEHNR and CDR2 is FQNEAQ (reference sequence). This CDR3 spans 13 amino acids. CDR3 protein: CASSLELQGRYTF. CDR3 DNA sequence: TGTGCCAGCAGCTTAGAACTACAGGGGAGATACACCTTC.

This clonotype was counted many times. The chain is built from TRBV4-3 and TRBJ2-1, with D unresolved. Germline lookup yields CDR1 LGHNA and CDR2 YSLEER. Deletions cut 0 bases from V and 7 bases from J, with 13 bases between. There are 15 residues in the CDR3. The CDR3 nucleotides read TGCGCCAGCAGCCAAGAAGGGCAGCGTGGGAATGAGCAGTTCTTC. Translated: CASSQEGQRGNEQFF.

There are a few counts of this clonotype. This chain joins TRBV4-3 and TRBJ2-7, with D possibly TRBD2 on 7 matching bases. Trimming removed 0 bases from V and 3 bases from J, with 27 bases in between. The germline gives CDR1 LGHNA, CDR2 YSLEER. The length of the CDR3 is 20 residues. CDR3 bases: TGCGCCAGCAGCCAAGATGGGGGCAGGGCAAGAAGGGGGAGGGACTACGAGCAGTACTTC. Amino acids: CASSQDGGRARRGRDYEQYF.

The V and J genes are TRBV6-2 or TRBV6-3 and TRBJ2-2; D remains ambiguous. Per germline, CDR1 MNHEY and CDR2 SVGEGT. V shed 6 bases and J shed 4 bases, with 9 bases lying between them. The CDR3 consists of 13 residues. CDR3 nucleotide sequence: TGTGCCAGCAGCAGCGACCTCACCGGGGAGCTGTTTTTT. Protein product: CASSSDLTGELFF.

V and J are TRBV2 and TRBJ1-6; TRBD1 aligns across 11 bases. The CDR3 contains 13 residues. V lost 11 bases to trimming and J lost 10 bases; unmatched junction nucleotides: 7. Germline values: CDR1 SNHLY, CDR2 FYNNEI. The chain's CDR3 is CAGRGTGGSPLHF. For the CDR3, the DNA is TGTGCCGGACGCGGGACAGGGGGATCACCCCTCCACTTT.

This clonotype was counted many times. The chain carries TRBV7-9 and TRBJ2-6; 8 bases fit TRBD1. Germline CDR1 and CDR2: SEHNR and FQNEAQ (reference sequence). Unmatched junction bases numbered 8, after V lost 5 bases and J lost 2 bases. The CDR3 runs 17 residues. The CDR3 bases are TGTGCCAGCAGCCCGAGACAGGGGCTGCCTGGGGCCAACGTCCTGACTTTC. The encoded protein is CASSPRQGLPGANVLTF.

This clonotype appeared many times. The chain recombines TRBV3-1 with TRBJ2-7, with TRBD2 matching 12 bases. The CDR3 is 17 amino acids. CDR1 is LGHDT, CDR2 YNNKEL, per germline (reference sequence). The J segment lost 3 bases and the V segment lost 4 bases, leaving 10 bases of the junction unmatched. The CDR3 coding sequence is TGTGCCAGCAGCCGCAAAATCGGACTAGCGGGGTTCTACGAGCAGTACTTC. Translating it yields CASSRKIGLAGFYEQYF.

The table lists this clonotype with a few counts. The chain uses TRBV20-1 and TRBJ2-2; 10 bases agree with TRBD1. The junction had 0 bases not matched to a gene; V was cut back by 3 bases and J by 2 bases. The germline V gene encodes CDR1 DFQATT and CDR2 SNEGSKA (reference sequence). The CDR3 sequence is 14 residues long. CDR3 DNA: TGCAGTGCTAGGACAGGGGGCAACACCGGGGAGCTGTTTTTT. It yields the protein CSARTGGNTGELFF.

At least ten counts were recorded for this clonotype. This chain connects TRBV7-3 to TRBJ2-2; D ambiguous. This CDR3 has 13 residues. Per germline, CDR1 SGHTA and CDR2 FQGTGA. The V and J ends lost 4 bases and 6 bases respectively, with 9 bases between them. CDR3 residues: CASSSIRSGELFF. Here the CDR3 DNA reads TGTGCCAGCAGCTCCATTAGATCCGGGGAGCTGTTTTTT.

This clonotype has at least ten counts. The CDR3 loop is CSARDLGLAGKLYEQYF. The CDR3 coding sequence is TGCAGTGCTAGAGATTTAGGACTAGCGGGAAAACTCTACGAGCAGTACTTC. J is TRBJ2-7 and V is TRBV20-1; 12 bases agree with TRBD2. Germline V gene lookup returns CDR1 DFQATT and CDR2 SNEGSKA (reference sequence). This CDR3 region has 17 residues. The J segment lost 3 bases and the V segment lost 0 bases, leaving 9 bases of the junction unmatched.